This T cell receptor beta chain was sequenced for a study of blood T cells in healthy people across ages. Trimming left V 0 bases short and J 4 bases short, with 9 bases between. CDR3 size: 15 residues. Per germline, CDR1 SGHTA and CDR2 FQGNSA. Next came a second PCR, run for about 6 to 12 cycles, which used a sample-barcoded 5' primer along with a J-beta primer mix. TCRdb re-analysed the 5' RACE reads in MiXCR, keeping a single row per CDR3 protein. The data show under 2,000,000 distinct CDR3 sequences, approximately 50% seen once. General study points: TCR beta diversity, measured per million T cells, fell in a roughly linear way with age.

This clonotype was detected a few times. No antigen is known for it. The chain has TRBV7-2 and TRBJ2-2; D assignment may be TRBD1 or TRBD2 (5 bases each). The sequence was collected from a woman in her 40s in good health. Sequenced sample: blood. The DNA for the CDR3 is TGTGCCAGCAGCTTAGCGAGGGGCAGCACCGGGGAGCTGTTTTTT. It encodes CASSLARGSTGELFF.